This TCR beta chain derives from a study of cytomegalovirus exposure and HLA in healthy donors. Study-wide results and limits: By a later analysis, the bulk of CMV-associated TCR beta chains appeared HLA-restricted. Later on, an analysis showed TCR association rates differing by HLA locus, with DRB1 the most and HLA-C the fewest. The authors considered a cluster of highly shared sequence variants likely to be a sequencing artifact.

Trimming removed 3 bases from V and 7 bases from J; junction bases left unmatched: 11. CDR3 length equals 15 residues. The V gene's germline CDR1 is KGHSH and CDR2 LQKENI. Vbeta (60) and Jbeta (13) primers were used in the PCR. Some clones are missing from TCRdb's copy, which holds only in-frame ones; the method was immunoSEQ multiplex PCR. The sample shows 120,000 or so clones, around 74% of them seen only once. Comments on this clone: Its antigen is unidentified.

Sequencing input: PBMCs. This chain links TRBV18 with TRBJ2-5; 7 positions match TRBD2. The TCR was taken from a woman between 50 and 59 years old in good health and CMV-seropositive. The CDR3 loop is CASSPTGTSGGTQYF. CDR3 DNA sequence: TGTGCCAGCTCACCCACCGGGACCTCGGGGGGGACCCAGTACTTC.